The 6 T cell receptor beta chains presented below share a single source sample, sequenced in a study of radiotherapy plus CTLA-4 blockade in lung cancer. Only in-frame clones appear in the TCRdb table, and some are missing; sequencing was by immunoSEQ multiplex PCR. Of tens of thousands of clones in the sample, approximately 72% were seen once. The source was peripheral blood, collected from a patient treated with radiotherapy plus ipilimumab. The receptors originated from a human donor with non-small cell lung cancer who had stable disease on radiotherapy plus ipilimumab.

The genes are TRBV18 and TRBJ2-5, with D perhaps TRBD2 (5 bases). This CDR3 region has 13 residues. V was clipped by 3 bases and J by 5 bases, with 10 bases between them. Looked up from germline, CDR1 is KGHSH and CDR2 is LQKENI. The chain's CDR3 is CASSPHTGETQYF. The CDR3 DNA follows: TGTGCCAGCTCACCGCACACGGGGGAGACCCAGTACTTC.

The gene calls are TRBV5-5 and TRBJ1-1; perhaps TRBD1 as D (6 bases). Trimming took off 3 bases at V and 5 bases at J, with 17 bases between the two ends. The germline CDR1 and CDR2 sequences are SGHKS and YYEKEE (reference sequence). The CDR3 is 15 residues long. CDR3 sequence (DNA): TGTGCCAGCAGCTACGTGACAGGAATCGGAACTGAAGCTTTCTTT. It encodes CASSYVTGIGTEAFF.

The chain has TRBV7-2 and TRBJ2-7; D might be TRBD1 (5 bases). This CDR3 has 15 residues. Trimming shortened V by 2 bases and J by 5 bases, and 16 bases separated the two germline ends. In germline, CDR1 is SGHTA, CDR2 FQGNSA. In nucleotides, the CDR3 is TGTGCCAGCAGCTTACTCCAGGGTGTCGTCCACGAGCAGTACTTC. As protein: CASSLLQGVVHEQYF.

The chain recombines TRBV7-2 with TRBJ2-7; 9 bases fit TRBD2. This CDR3 comprises 16 residues. CDR1 and CDR2 from the germline V gene are SGHTA and FQGNSA. V was pared by 5 bases and J by 5 bases, with 13 bases of the junction left unmatched. Here the CDR3 reads CASSRLGGGGADEQYF. CDR3 nucleotide sequence: TGTGCCAGCAGCCGCCTCGGGGGCGGGGGGGCCGACGAGCAGTACTTC.

This clone was seen a single time. The chain couples TRBV6-5 to TRBJ1-2; D is ambiguous. Per the germline V gene, CDR1 is MNHEY and CDR2 is SVGAGI. The CDR3 runs 13 residues. The V end lost 6 bases, the J end lost 4 bases, and 12 bases lay between the germline ends. The CDR3 sequence: CASSDSVPYGYTF. CDR3 nucleotides: TGTGCCAGCAGCGACTCGGTTCCCTATGGCTACACCTTC.

CDR3 bases: TGTGCCAGCAGCTTAGGGCAGTTTAATGAAAAACTGTTTTTT. It yields the protein CASSLGQFNEKLFF. The rearrangement uses TRBV7-2 and TRBJ1-4; D gene unclear. The CDR3 sequence is 14 residues long. Trimming took off 1 base at V and 4 bases at J, with 7 bases between the two ends. Germline CDR1 and CDR2: SGHTA and FQGNSA. Looking up the rest from reference TRBV7-2 and TRBJ1-4 gives the full variable domain: GAGVSQSPSNKVTEKGKDVELRCDPISGHTALYWYRQSLGQGLEFLIYFQGNSAPDKSGLPSDRFSAERTGGSVSTLTIQRTQQEDSAVYLCASSLGQFNEKLFFGSGTQLSVL.